This T cell receptor (beta chain) was identified in a study of CD4 and CD8 cells across lung adenocarcinoma regions. TCRdb reprocessed the PCR reads via MiXCR and lists one record per CDR3 protein. The repertoire has about 27,000 distinct CDR3 sequences, approximately 53% of them found once; the top ten carry approximately 45%. Localized lung adenocarcinoma, a non-small cell lung cancer, affected the donors. The sequencing sample was made of CD8+ T cells from the center of a lung tumor. The clonotype originates from a male donor with lung adenocarcinoma. The CD4 and CD8 labels of this study may be unreliable.

In DNA, the CDR3 is TGTGCCAGCAGTGTCTCGGGGATGTGGGCCAAAAATATGCAGTATTTT. Translation: CASSVSGMWAKNMQYF. The chain has TRBV6-1 and TRBJ2-3; a possible D gene is TRBD2 (5 bases). Germline values: CDR1 MNHNS, CDR2 SASEGT. V lost 4 bases and J lost 11, with 25 bases in between. The CDR3 extends over 16 amino acids.